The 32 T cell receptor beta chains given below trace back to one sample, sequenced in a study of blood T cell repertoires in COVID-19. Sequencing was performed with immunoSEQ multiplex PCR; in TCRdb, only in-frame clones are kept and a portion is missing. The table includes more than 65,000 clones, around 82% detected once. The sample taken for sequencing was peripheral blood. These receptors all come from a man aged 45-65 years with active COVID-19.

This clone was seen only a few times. The CDR3, as DNA: TGTGCCAGCAGCGTAGCCCCGGGACAGGGGACCAATGAGCAGTTCTTC. It encodes CASSVAPGQGTNEQFF. The chain has TRBV9 and TRBJ2-1, with TRBD1 matching over 10 bases. CDR1 is SGDLS and CDR2 is YYNGEE in the germline V gene. The trim removed 0 bases at V and 6 bases at J, leaving 6 bases unmatched. This CDR3 is 16 amino acids long.

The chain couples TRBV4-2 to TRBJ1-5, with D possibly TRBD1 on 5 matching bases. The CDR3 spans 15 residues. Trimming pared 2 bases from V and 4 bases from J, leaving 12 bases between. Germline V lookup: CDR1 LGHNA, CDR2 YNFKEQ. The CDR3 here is CASSQTAGRNQPQHF. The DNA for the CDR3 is TGTGCCAGCAGCCAAACGGCGGGGCGGAATCAGCCCCAGCATTTT.

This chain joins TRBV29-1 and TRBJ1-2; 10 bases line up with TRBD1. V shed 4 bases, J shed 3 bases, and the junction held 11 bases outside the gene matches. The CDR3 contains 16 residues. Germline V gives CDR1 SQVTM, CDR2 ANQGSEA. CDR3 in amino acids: CSVAIAGQGNDYGYTF. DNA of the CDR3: TGCAGCGTTGCAATAGCGGGACAGGGGAATGACTATGGCTACACCTTC.

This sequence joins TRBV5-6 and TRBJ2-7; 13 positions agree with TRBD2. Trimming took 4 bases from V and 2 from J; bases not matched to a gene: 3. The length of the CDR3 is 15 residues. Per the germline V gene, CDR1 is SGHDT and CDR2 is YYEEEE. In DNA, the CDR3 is TGTGCCAGCAGCCAGGGACTAGCGGGGCCCTACGAGCAGTACTTC. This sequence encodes CASSQGLAGPYEQYF.

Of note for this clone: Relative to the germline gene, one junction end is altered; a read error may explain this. The CDR3 nucleotides are TGCGCCAGCAGCATCGCGACTAGCGGCTATGGCTACTCCTTC. Translated: CASSIATSGYGYSF. This chain connects TRBV5-1 to TRBJ1-2; D gene uncertain. The CDR3 runs to 14 residues. From germline, CDR1 is SGHRS and CDR2 YFSETQ.

CDR3 sequence: CASSNREGVFYNEQFF. CDR3 in DNA: TGTGCCAGTAGTAACAGGGAGGGTGTATTTTACAATGAGCAGTTCTTC. The chain uses TRBV19 and TRBJ2-1; possibly TRBD2 for D (7 bases). The CDR3 totals 16 residues. Germline CDR1 reads LNHDA; CDR2 reads SQIVND (reference sequence). Trimming took off 4 bases at V and 4 bases at J, with 17 bases between the two ends.

The CDR3: CATSDLRDTGELFF. The CDR3 nucleotides read TGTGCCACCAGTGATTTGAGAGACACCGGGGAGCTGTTTTTT. The V call is TRBV24-1, the J call TRBJ2-2; D gene uncertain. With 0 bases removed from V and 3 bases from J, the gap between germline ends came to 4 bases. This CDR3 has 14 residues. Germline V gives CDR1 KGHDR, CDR2 SFDVKD.

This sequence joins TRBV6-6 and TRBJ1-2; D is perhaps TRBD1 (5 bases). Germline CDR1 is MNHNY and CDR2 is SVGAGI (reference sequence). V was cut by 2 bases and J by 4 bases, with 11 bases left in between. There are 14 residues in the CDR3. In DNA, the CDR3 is TGTGCCAGCAGTTACGGTCAGGGAATCTATGGCTACACCTTC. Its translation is CASSYGQGIYGYTF.

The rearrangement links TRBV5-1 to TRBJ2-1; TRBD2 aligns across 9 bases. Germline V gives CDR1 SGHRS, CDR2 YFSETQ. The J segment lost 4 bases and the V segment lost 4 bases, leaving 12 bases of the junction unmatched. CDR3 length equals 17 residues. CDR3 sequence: CASSPSSGVSFYNEQFF. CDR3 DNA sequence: TGCGCCAGCAGCCCGTCTAGCGGGGTATCGTTTTACAATGAGCAGTTCTTC.

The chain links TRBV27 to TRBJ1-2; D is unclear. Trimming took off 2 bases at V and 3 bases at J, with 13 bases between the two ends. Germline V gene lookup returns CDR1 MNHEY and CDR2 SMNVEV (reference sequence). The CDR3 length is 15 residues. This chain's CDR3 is CASSLSGEDYYGYTF. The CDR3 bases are TGTGCCAGCAGTTTAAGCGGGGAGGATTACTATGGCTACACCTTC.

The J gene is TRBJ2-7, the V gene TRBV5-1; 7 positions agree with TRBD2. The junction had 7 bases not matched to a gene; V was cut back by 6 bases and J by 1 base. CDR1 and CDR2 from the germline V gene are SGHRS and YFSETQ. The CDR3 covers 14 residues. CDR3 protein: CASKGIAGSYEQYF. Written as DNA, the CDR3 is TGCGCCAGCAAGGGAATAGCGGGTTCCTACGAGCAGTACTTC.

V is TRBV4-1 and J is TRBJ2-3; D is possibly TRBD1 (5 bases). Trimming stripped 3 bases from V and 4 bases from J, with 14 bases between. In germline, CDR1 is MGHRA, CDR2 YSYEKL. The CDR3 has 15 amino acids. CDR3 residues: CASSQVGLGADTQYF. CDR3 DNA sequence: TGCGCCAGCAGCCAGGTGGGGCTTGGCGCAGATACGCAGTATTTT.

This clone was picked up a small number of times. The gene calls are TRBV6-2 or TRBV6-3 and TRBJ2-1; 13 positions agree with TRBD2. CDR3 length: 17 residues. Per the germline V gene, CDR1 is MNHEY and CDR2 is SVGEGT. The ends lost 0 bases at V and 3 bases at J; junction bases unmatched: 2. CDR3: CASSYSGLAGIYNEQFF. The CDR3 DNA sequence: TGTGCCAGCAGTTACTCGGGACTAGCGGGGATCTACAATGAGCAGTTCTTC.

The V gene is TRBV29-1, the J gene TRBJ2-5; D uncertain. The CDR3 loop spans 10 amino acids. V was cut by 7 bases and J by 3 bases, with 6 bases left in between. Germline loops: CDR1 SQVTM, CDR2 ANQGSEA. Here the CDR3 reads CSGSEETQYF. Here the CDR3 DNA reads TGCAGCGGCTCAGAAGAGACCCAGTACTTC.

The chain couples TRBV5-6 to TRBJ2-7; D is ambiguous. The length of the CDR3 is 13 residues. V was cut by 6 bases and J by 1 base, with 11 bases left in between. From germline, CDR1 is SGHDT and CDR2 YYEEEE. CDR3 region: CASTPSESYEQYF. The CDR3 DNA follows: TGTGCCAGCACCCCGAGTGAGTCCTACGAGCAGTACTTC.

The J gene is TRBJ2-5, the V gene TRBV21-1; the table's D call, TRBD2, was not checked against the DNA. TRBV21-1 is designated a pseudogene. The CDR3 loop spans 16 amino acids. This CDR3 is CASPGLAGGPGETQYF. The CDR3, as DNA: TGTGCCAGCCCTGGACTAGCGGGGGGGCCGGGAGAGACCCAGTACTTC.

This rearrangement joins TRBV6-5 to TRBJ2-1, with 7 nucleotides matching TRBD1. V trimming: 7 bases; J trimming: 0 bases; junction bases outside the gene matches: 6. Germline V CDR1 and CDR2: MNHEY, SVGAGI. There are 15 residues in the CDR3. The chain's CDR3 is CASKGAPSSYNEQFF. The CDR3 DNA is TGTGCCAGCAAGGGGGCACCGAGCTCCTACAATGAGCAGTTCTTC.

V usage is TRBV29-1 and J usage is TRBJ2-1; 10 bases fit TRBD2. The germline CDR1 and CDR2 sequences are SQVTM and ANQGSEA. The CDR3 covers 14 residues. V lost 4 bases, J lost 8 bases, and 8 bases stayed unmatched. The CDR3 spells CSVGLAGAPDEQFF. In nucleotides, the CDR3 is TGCAGCGTTGGTCTAGCGGGAGCTCCCGATGAGCAGTTCTTC.

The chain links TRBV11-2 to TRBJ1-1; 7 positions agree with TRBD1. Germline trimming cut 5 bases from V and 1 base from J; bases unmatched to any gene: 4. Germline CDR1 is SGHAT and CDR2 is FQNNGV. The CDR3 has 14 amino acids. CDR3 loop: CASSRNRGNTEAFF. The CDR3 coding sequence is TGTGCCAGCAGCCGAAACAGGGGGAACACTGAAGCTTTCTTT.

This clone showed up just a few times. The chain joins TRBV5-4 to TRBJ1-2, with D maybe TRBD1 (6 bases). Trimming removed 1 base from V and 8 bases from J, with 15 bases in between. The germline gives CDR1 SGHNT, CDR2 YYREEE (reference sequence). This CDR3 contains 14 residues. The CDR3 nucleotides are TGTGCCAGCAGCTTGACAGGGAATCTCAGGGGCTACACCTTC. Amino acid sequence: CASSLTGNLRGYTF.

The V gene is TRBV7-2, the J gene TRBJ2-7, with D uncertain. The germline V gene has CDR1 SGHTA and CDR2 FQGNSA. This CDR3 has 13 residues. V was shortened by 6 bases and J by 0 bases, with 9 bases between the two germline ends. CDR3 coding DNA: TGTGCCAGCAGGACGGGTTACTCCTACGAGCAGTACTTC. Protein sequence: CASRTGYSYEQYF.

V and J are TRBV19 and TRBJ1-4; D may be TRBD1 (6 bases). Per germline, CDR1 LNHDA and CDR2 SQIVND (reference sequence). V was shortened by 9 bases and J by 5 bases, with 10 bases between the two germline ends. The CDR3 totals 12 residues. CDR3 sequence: CASRGLNEKLFF. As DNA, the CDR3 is TGTGCCAGCAGGGGCCTCAATGAAAAACTGTTTTTT.

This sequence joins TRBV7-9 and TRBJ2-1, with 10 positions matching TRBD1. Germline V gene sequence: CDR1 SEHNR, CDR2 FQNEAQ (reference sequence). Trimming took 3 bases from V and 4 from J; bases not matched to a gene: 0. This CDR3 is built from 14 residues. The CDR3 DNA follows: TGTGCCAGCAGCTTGGACAGGGGGTACAATGAGCAGTTCTTC. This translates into CASSLDRGYNEQFF.

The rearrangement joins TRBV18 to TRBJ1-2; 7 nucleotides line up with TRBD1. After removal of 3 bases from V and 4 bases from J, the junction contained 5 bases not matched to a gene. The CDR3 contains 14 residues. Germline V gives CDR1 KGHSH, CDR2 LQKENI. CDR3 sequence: CASSPGTDLYGYTF. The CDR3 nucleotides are TGTGCCAGCTCACCCGGGACAGACCTCTATGGCTACACCTTC.

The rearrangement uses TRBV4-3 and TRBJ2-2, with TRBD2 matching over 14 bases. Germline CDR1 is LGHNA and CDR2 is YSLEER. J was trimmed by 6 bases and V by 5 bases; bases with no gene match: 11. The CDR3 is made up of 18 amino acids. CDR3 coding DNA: TGCGCCAGCAGCGCCGGGACTAGCGGGAGATACGGGTCCGGGGAGCTGTTTTTT. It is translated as CASSAGTSGRYGSGELFF.

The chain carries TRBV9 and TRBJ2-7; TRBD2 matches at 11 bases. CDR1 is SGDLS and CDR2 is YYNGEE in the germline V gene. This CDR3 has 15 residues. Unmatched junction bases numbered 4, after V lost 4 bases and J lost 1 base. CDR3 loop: CASSSGLAESYEQYF. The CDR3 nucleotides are TGTGCCAGCAGCTCGGGACTAGCGGAGTCCTACGAGCAGTACTTC. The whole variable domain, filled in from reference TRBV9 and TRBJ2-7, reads DSGVTQTPKHLITATGQRVTLRCSPRSGDLSVYWYQQSLDQGLQFLIQYYNGEERAKGNILERFSAQQFPDLHSELNLSSLELGDSALYFCASSSGLAESYEQYFGPGTRLTVT.

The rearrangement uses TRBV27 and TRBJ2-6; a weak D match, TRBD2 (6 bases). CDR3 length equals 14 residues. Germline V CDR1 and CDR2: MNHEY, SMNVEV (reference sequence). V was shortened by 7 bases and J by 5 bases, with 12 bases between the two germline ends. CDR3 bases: TGTGCCAGCATGATGGGGGGTTGGGCCAACGTCCTGACTTTC. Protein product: CASMMGGWANVLTF.

This CDR3 reads CASSLGRTATNEKLFF. CDR3 nucleotide sequence: TGTGCCAGCAGCTTAGGGCGGACAGCAACTAATGAAAAACTGTTTTTT. The rearrangement links TRBV11-2 to TRBJ1-4; a weak D match, TRBD1 (6 bases). The CDR3 spans 16 residues. The V gene lost 1 base and the J gene lost 0 bases, with 9 bases spanning the gap. The germline V gene encodes CDR1 SGHAT and CDR2 FQNNGV.

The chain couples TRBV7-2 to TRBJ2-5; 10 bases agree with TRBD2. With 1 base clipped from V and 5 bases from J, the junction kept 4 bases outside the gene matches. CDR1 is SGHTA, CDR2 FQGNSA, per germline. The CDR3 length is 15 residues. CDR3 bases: TGTGCCAGCAGCTTAGATCTAGCGGGAGAGGAGACCCAGTACTTC. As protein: CASSLDLAGEETQYF.

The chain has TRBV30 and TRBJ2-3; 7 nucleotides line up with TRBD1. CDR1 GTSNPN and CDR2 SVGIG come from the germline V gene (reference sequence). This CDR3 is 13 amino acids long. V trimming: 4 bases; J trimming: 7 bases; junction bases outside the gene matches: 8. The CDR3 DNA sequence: TGTGCCTGGAAGCAGGGACAGTATTATACGCAGTATTTT. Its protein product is CAWKQGQYYTQYF.

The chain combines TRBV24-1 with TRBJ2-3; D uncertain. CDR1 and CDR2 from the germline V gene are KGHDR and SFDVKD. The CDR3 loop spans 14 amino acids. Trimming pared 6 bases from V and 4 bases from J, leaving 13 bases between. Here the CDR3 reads CATSPTDSPDTQYF. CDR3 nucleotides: TGTGCCACCAGTCCGACTGACTCCCCAGATACGCAGTATTTT.

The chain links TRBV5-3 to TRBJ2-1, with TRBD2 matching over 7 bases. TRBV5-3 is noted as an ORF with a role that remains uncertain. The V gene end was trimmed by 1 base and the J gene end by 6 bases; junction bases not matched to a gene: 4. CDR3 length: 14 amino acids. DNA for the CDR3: TGTGCCAGAAGCTTGTCTAGCGGTCTCAATGAGCAGTTCTTC. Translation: CARSLSSGLNEQFF.